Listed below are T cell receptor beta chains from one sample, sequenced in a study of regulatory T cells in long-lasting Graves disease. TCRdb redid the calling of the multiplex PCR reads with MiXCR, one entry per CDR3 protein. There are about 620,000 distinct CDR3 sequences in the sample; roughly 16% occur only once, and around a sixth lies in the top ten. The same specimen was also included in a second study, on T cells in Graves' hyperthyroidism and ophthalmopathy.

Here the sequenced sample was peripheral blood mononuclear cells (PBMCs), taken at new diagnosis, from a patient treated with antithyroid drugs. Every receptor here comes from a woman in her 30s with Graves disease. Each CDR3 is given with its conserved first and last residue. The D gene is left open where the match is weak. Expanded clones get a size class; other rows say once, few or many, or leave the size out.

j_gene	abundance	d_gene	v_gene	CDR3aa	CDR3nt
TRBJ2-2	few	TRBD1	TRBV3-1	CASRDRGTGELFF	TGTGCCAGCCGGGACAGAGGCACCGGGGAGCTGTTTTTT
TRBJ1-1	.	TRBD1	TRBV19	CASSTGTGRTMNTEAFF	TGTGCCAGTAGTACAGGGACAGGGCGAACTATGAACACTGAAGCTTTCTTT
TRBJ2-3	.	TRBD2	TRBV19	CASSFFSGSTDTQYF	TGTGCCAGTAGTTTCTTCAGCGGGAGTACAGATACGCAGTATTTT
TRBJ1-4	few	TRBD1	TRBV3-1	CASSRQGAGEGEKLFF	TGTGCCAGCAGCCGGCAGGGGGCCGGGGAGGGGGAAAAACTGTTTTTT
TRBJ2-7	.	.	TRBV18	CASCVLRDYEQYF	TGTGCCAGCTGCGTACTACGGGACTACGAGCAGTACTTC
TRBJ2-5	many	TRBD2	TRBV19	CASSISIAGEWGETQYF	TGTGCCAGTAGTATCTCTATAGCGGGAGAGTGGGGAGAGACCCAGTACTTC
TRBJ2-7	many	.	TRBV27	CASRVGGRTNRDEQYF	TGTGCCAGCAGGGTGGGCGGGCGGACCAACCGCGATGAGCAGTACTTC
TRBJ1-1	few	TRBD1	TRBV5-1	CASRMGQTVKMNTEAFF	TGCGCCAGCAGAATGGGACAGACCGTAAAAATGAACACTGAAGCTTTCTTT
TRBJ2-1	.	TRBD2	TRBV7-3	CASSLTGSSGFYNEQFF	TGTGCCAGCAGCTTAACGGGGTCTAGCGGGTTCTACAATGAGCAGTTCTTC
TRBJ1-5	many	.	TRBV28	CASSLIAESNQPQHF	TGTGCCAGCAGTTTGATCGCGGAGAGTAATCAGCCCCAGCATTTT
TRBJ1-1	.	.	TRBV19	CASSSSASEAFF	TGTGCCAGTAGTTCGTCAGCCTCTGAAGCTTTCTTT
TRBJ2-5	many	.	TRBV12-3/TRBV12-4	CASSLQQETQYF	TGTGCCAGCAGTTTACAGCAAGAGACCCAGTACTTC
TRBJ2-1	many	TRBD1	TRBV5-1	CASSPTGSQWSEQFF	TGCGCCAGCAGCCCGACAGGGAGTCAATGGAGTGAGCAGTTCTTC
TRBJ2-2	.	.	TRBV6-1	CASSLVRVAGELFF	TGTGCCAGCAGTTTGGTCCGGGTGGCCGGGGAGCTGTTTTTT
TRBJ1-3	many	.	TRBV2	CASAAGRISGNTIYF	TGTGCCAGCGCCGCCGGACGTATCTCTGGAAACACCATATATTTT
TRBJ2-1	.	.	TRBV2	CASSLTGTGTNNEQFF	TGTGCCAGCAGCCTGACAGGAACAGGAACCAACAATGAGCAGTTCTTC